A single sample gave rise to the 14 T cell receptor beta chains below, sequenced in a study of identical twins. MiXCR, applied by TCRdb to the 5' RACE reads, yields one record per CDR3 protein. The repertoire holds hundreds of thousands of distinct CDR3 sequences, with 8.6% as singletons. The sample also formed part of further work on yellow fever vaccine responses in identical twins.

Specimen: PBMCs. The receptors come from a woman between 18 and 29 years old in good health.

There are a few counts of this clonotype. The chain is built from TRBV6-2 or TRBV6-3 and TRBJ2-7; D uncertain. Germline V gene data show CDR1 as MNHEY and CDR2 as SVGEGT. The V and J ends lost 2 bases and 2 bases respectively, with 13 bases between them. The CDR3 runs to 15 residues. The CDR3 DNA follows: TGTGCCAGCAGTTACCTGGAGCCCCCGGCCTACGAGCAGTACTTC. Its protein is CASSYLEPPAYEQYF.

The CDR3 spells CANVPGGGTDTQYF. Written as DNA, the CDR3 is TGTGCAAACGTTCCGGGAGGCGGCACAGATACGCAGTATTTT. The rearrangement joins TRBV21-1 to TRBJ2-3; the D call in the table, TRBD2, was not verified against the DNA. TRBV21-1 is flagged as a pseudogene. The CDR3 has 14 amino acids.

This clonotype appeared a few times. The chain links TRBV24-1 to TRBJ2-3, with D tentatively TRBD1 (6 bases). The CDR3 is 16 amino acids. Trimming pared 3 bases from V and 0 bases from J, leaving 12 bases between. The germline gives CDR1 KGHDR, CDR2 SFDVKD. CDR3 loop: CATSDQGGTSTDTQYF. The CDR3 nucleotides are TGTGCCACCAGTGATCAAGGGGGAACTAGCACAGATACGCAGTATTTT.

This clonotype was counted many times. The V gene is TRBV5-1, the J gene TRBJ2-7; maybe TRBD1 (5 bases). The CDR3 has 14 residues. Per germline, CDR1 SGHRS and CDR2 YFSETQ. Trimming pared 2 bases from V and 5 bases from J, leaving 14 bases between. CDR3 loop: CASSFRTSGDEQYF. As DNA, the CDR3 is TGCGCCAGCAGCTTTAGGACATCTGGGGACGAGCAGTACTTC.

This clonotype showed up many times. The CDR3 DNA follows: TGTGCCAGCAGCTTAACAGGGTCGGAAAATCAGCCCCAGCATTTT. Amino acid sequence: CASSLTGSENQPQHF. V is TRBV7-8 and J is TRBJ1-5, with D perhaps matching TRBD1 (6 bases). The CDR3 is 15 residues long. CDR1 is SGHVS, CDR2 FQNEAQ, per germline. The germline V and J ends were trimmed by 2 bases and 4 bases, with 12 bases remaining between them. Filled out from reference TRBV7-8 and TRBJ1-5, the complete variable domain reads GAGVSQSPRYKVAKRGQDVALRCDPISGHVSLFWYQQALGQGPEFLTYFQNEAQLDKSGLPSDRFFAERPEGSVSTLKIQRTQQEDSAVYLCASSLTGSENQPQHFGDGTRLSIL.

This clonotype has only a few counts. The chain joins TRBV14 to TRBJ2-2, with D perhaps TRBD1 or TRBD2 (5 bases each). Per the germline V gene, CDR1 is SGHDN and CDR2 is FVKESK. The V gene lost 1 base and the J gene lost 6 bases, with 12 bases spanning the gap. The CDR3 has 15 residues. The CDR3 bases are TGTGCCAGCAGCCAAGCCCCGGGACCCGCCGGGGAGCTGTTTTTT. It codes for CASSQAPGPAGELFF. The complete variable domain, with remaining parts taken from reference TRBV14 and TRBJ2-2, reads EAGVTQFPSHSVIEKGQTVTLRCDPISGHDNLYWYRRVMGKEIKFLLHFVKESKQDESGMPNNRFLAERTGGTYSTLKVQPAELEDSGVYFCASSQAPGPAGELFFGEGSRLTVL.

The chain couples TRBV4-1 to TRBJ1-2; D unclear. The CDR3 extends over 17 amino acids. Trimming left V 0 bases short and J 5 bases short, with 19 bases between. Germline V CDR1 and CDR2: MGHRA, YSYEKL. The CDR3, as DNA: TGCGCCAGCAGCCAAGATCTTGAACGAGGAAACCGGTATGGCTACACCTTC. It encodes CASSQDLERGNRYGYTF.

Ten or more counts support this clonotype. The chain joins TRBV12-3 or TRBV12-4 to TRBJ2-7; the D gene is possibly TRBD1 (6 bases). Deletions cut 6 bases from V and 3 bases from J, with 9 bases between. The length of the CDR3 is 12 residues. CDR3 loop: CASRSRGYEQYF. CDR3 nucleotides: TGTGCCAGCAGATCCAGGGGCTACGAGCAGTACTTC.

The CDR3 DNA reads as TGTGCCAGCAGTTACAGGGGGGCTAGCGGAACTTACAATGAGCAGTTCTTC. It is translated as CASSYRGASGTYNEQFF. The gene calls are TRBV6-5 and TRBJ2-1, with a possible D match to TRBD2 (7 bases). CDR3 length: 17 amino acids. CDR1 and CDR2 from the germline V gene are MNHEY and SVGAGI. Deletions cut 2 bases from V and 4 bases from J, with 18 bases between.

This clonotype has a handful of counts. The rearrangement uses TRBV5-1 and TRBJ2-1; 7 bases match TRBD1. Germline lookup yields CDR1 SGHRS and CDR2 YFSETQ. The J segment lost 4 bases and the V segment lost 0 bases, leaving 4 bases of the junction unmatched. This CDR3 comprises 15 residues. The CDR3 loop is CASSLDGQEYNEQFF. As DNA, the CDR3 is TGCGCCAGCAGCTTGGATGGACAGGAGTACAATGAGCAGTTCTTC.

This chain connects TRBV2 to TRBJ1-1, with D unresolved. Trimming removed 8 bases at V and 0 bases at J, with 13 bases between. This CDR3 contains 14 residues. Germline CDR1 is SNHLY and CDR2 is FYNNEI. CDR3 loop: CASSVLVLNTEAFF. The DNA for the CDR3 is TGTGCCAGCTCCGTCCTCGTTTTGAACACTGAAGCTTTCTTT.

This clonotype was counted many times. V is TRBV12-3 or TRBV12-4 and J is TRBJ2-1; 10 nucleotides align to TRBD2. The CDR3 consists of 15 residues. After removal of 5 bases from V and 6 bases from J, the junction contained 7 bases not matched to a gene. CDR3 nucleotide sequence: TGTGCCAGCAGTCAGGCTAGCGGGAGCGGCAATGAGCAGTTCTTC. Protein: CASSQASGSGNEQFF.

The V call is TRBV7-8, the J call TRBJ2-5; tentative D call: TRBD2 (6 bases). This CDR3 comprises 11 residues. The germline V gene encodes CDR1 SGHVS and CDR2 FQNEAQ. Trimming removed 6 bases at V and 6 bases at J, with 8 bases between. CDR3 in DNA: TGTGCCAGCAGGGCGGGGAAGACCCAGTACTTC. This gives the protein CASRAGKTQYF.

V gene TRBV18 combines with J gene TRBJ2-3, with 7 positions matching TRBD1. Germline V gene data show CDR1 as KGHSH and CDR2 as LQKENI. CDR3 length equals 16 residues. V was clipped by 6 bases and J by 2 bases; unmatched bases: 11. The CDR3 sequence is CASSLTGVGATDTQYF. CDR3 DNA sequence: TGTGCCAGCTCCCTCACAGGGGTGGGAGCCACAGATACGCAGTATTTT.